One and the same sample provided the 22 T cell receptor beta chains below, sequenced in a study of glioma-infiltrating T cells. TCR alpha and beta CDR3 regions were amplified from RNA using iRepertoire nested multiplex PCR. Each CDR3 protein is one row after TCRdb ran MiXCR on the multiplex PCR reads. The profile shows around 350,000 distinct CDR3 sequences, about two fifths of them singletons. The material sequenced was glioma tissue, nonneoplastic brain tissue, or PBMCs (not recorded which). These receptors were collected from a human donor with low-grade glioma or glioblastoma, undergoing nonglioma brain surgery, or in good health (not recorded which).

Concerning this clonotype itself: This may stem from a read error, because a much larger clone lies one nucleotide away. The rearrangement joins TRBV6-1 to TRBJ2-7, with 8 bases identical to TRBD2. CDR1 is MNHNS, CDR2 SASEGT, per germline. Unmatched junction bases numbered 10, after V lost 7 bases and J lost 2 bases. The length of the CDR3 is 15 residues. CDR3 loop: CASTTSSGLPYEQYF. The CDR3 bases are TGTGCCAGCACCACGTCTAGCGGGCTTCCCTACGAGCAGTACTTC.

The V and J genes are TRBV2 and TRBJ1-5; D remains ambiguous. CDR1 is SNHLY and CDR2 is FYNNEI in the germline V gene. The CDR3 extends over 14 amino acids. The ends were cut back, 3 bases at V and 3 bases at J, with 9 bases in the middle. The CDR3 is CASSDNLNNQPQHF. The CDR3 nucleotides read TGTGCCAGCAGTGACAACCTTAACAATCAGCCCCAGCATTTT.

Comment on this clonotype: Since no conserved phenylalanine or tryptophan closes the CDR3, a read error is the likely cause. The CDR3 DNA follows: TGCGCCAGCAGCCTCACAGGGGGTACAGTTGAAAAACTGTTTCTT. Residues: CASSLTGGTVEKLFL. The chain employs TRBV4-3 and TRBJ1-4; 8 bases are shared with TRBD1. Germline V gene sequence: CDR1 LGHNA, CDR2 YSLEER. The V and J ends lost 4 bases and 7 bases, in that order; junction bases with no gene match: 8. The CDR3 loop spans 15 amino acids.

This clonotype was picked up a small number of times. This clone may be a read error of a much larger clone one base away. The chain combines TRBV6-2 or TRBV6-3 with TRBJ2-7; no clear D gene. Per germline, CDR1 MNHEY and CDR2 SVGEGT. The length of the CDR3 is 14 residues. Trimming removed 4 bases from V and 1 base from J, with 11 bases in between. The CDR3 spells CASSCQVGSYEQYF. The CDR3 DNA reads TGTGCCAGCAGTTGCCAGGTCGGGTCCTACGAGCAGTACTTC.

Details on this clonotype: Lacking the conserved final phenylalanine or tryptophan, this CDR3 likely reflects a read error. The chain is built from TRBV7-2 and TRBJ1-2; 8 bases are a match to TRBD1. The CDR3 consists of 15 residues. The V gene end was trimmed by 5 bases and the J gene end by 6 bases; junction bases not matched to a gene: 11. Per germline, CDR1 SGHTA and CDR2 FQGNSA. The CDR3 DNA is TGTGCCAGCAGCACACACCAGGGGGCGGGGAATGGCTACACCTCC. This translates into CASSTHQGAGNGYTS.

This clonotype was observed many times. The rearrangement uses TRBV27 and TRBJ2-3; D unresolved. Trimming shortened V by 0 bases and J by 5 bases, and 9 bases separated the two germline ends. Germline CDR1 and CDR2: MNHEY and SMNVEV (reference sequence). The CDR3 length is 14 residues. CDR3 DNA sequence: TGTGCCAGCAGTTTATCTTGGCGTGGAGATACGCAGTATTTT. Amino acids: CASSLSWRGDTQYF.

There are a few counts of this clonotype. This chain joins TRBV20-1 and TRBJ1-5; 7 bases line up with TRBD1. Germline assignment: CDR1 DFQATT and CDR2 SNEGSKA (reference sequence). V dropped 2 bases and J dropped 4; count of bases not matched to a gene: 8. The CDR3 spans 15 residues. CDR3 in DNA: TGCAGTGCTAGACCGGCCGGGACAGTAAATCAGCCCCAGCATTTT. Encoded protein: CSARPAGTVNQPQHF.

This chain links TRBV28 with TRBJ1-6; D not resolved. Trimming cost V 3 bases and J 7 bases, with 13 bases left between them. The CDR3 consists of 15 residues. Germline V gene lookup returns CDR1 MDHEN and CDR2 SYDVKM. The CDR3 nucleotides read TGTGCCAGCAGTTTTTTCCCGAGCCCAAATTCACCCCTCCACTTT. Translation: CASSFFPSPNSPLHF.

Comments on this clonotype: A much more abundant neighbour one base away suggests this may be a read error. The V call is TRBV20-1, the J call TRBJ1-5, with a weak D call TRBD1 (5 bases). Germline lookup yields CDR1 DFQATT and CDR2 SNEGSKA (reference sequence). Deletions cut 5 bases from V and 6 bases from J, with 11 bases between. The CDR3 extends over 12 amino acids. CDR3 nucleotides: TGCAGTGCTGTATCAGGGAGTCAGCCCCAGCATTTT. It codes for CSAVSGSQPQHF.

The sample holds a few counts of this clonotype. The chain uses TRBV4-3 and TRBJ2-3; no clear D. With 0 bases removed from V and 4 bases from J, the gap between germline ends came to 5 bases. The CDR3 consists of 13 residues. Germline assignment: CDR1 LGHNA and CDR2 YSLEER. This chain's CDR3 is CASSQEAPDTQYF. In nucleotides, the CDR3 is TGCGCCAGCAGCCAAGAAGCACCAGATACGCAGTATTTT.

This clonotype has more than one count but fewer than ten. The gene calls are TRBV7-6 and TRBJ2-5; D is unresolved. Germline lookup yields CDR1 SGHVS and CDR2 FNYEAQ. The germline V and J ends were trimmed by 8 bases and 5 bases, with 6 bases remaining between them. CDR3 length equals 10 residues. The CDR3 sequence: CASAHETQYF. CDR3 DNA sequence: TGTGCCAGCGCCCACGAGACCCAGTACTTC.

There are a few counts of this clonotype. The chain joins TRBV28 to TRBJ2-2; TRBD2 agrees at 7 bases. The CDR3 contains 15 residues. V trimming: 2 bases; J trimming: 5 bases; junction bases outside the gene matches: 5. The germline V gene encodes CDR1 MDHEN and CDR2 SYDVKM. This CDR3 is CASSLAGEVTGELFF. DNA of the CDR3: TGTGCCAGCAGTTTAGCGGGAGAGGTAACCGGGGAGCTGTTTTTT.

This clonotype was picked up a small number of times. The rearrangement uses TRBV7-2 and TRBJ2-1; no clear D gene. Germline lookup yields CDR1 SGHTA and CDR2 FQGNSA. The V end was cut by 4 bases, the J end by 3 bases, with 7 bases between. The CDR3 has 13 residues. Here the CDR3 DNA reads TGTGCCAGCAGCTCAGAGCACTACAATGAGCAGTTCTTC. It encodes CASSSEHYNEQFF.

Comments on this clonotype: One junction end disagrees with the germline gene, perhaps due to a read error. This sequence joins TRBV7-3 and TRBJ1-5, with 7 bases fitting TRBD1. There are 18 residues in the CDR3. In germline, CDR1 is SGHTA, CDR2 FQGTGA. CDR3: CVSSSTGLFVRDNQPQHF. In DNA form, the CDR3 reads TGTGTCAGCAGCTCGACAGGGTTGTTTGTTCGGGACAATCAGCCCCAGCATTTT.

V is TRBV4-3 and J is TRBJ1-5, with D perhaps matching TRBD1 (5 bases). The CDR3 extends over 15 amino acids. Per germline, CDR1 LGHNA and CDR2 YSLEER. Trimming removed 1 base from V and 6 bases from J, with 13 bases in between. CDR3 nucleotides: TGCGCCAGCAGCCAAGGGCCAAGTGGGGGTCAGCCCCAGCATTTT. Residues: CASSQGPSGGQPQHF.

This rearrangement joins TRBV20-1 to TRBJ2-7, with D tentatively TRBD1 or TRBD2 (5 bases each). Germline CDR1 and CDR2: DFQATT and SNEGSKA (reference sequence). The CDR3 has 9 amino acids. V dropped 8 bases and J dropped 5 bases, with 7 bases sitting between them. The CDR3, as DNA: TGCAGTCGAGGGGACGAGCAGTACTTC. Translation gives CSRGDEQYF.

Comment on this clonotype: At one end the junction does not follow the germline gene, possibly because of a read error. The V gene is TRBV7-8, the J gene TRBJ2-1; 11 bases fit TRBD2. The CDR3 covers 21 residues. The V gene's germline CDR1 is SGHVS and CDR2 FQNEAQ. CDR3 nucleotides: TGTGCCAGCAGCTCCCGACTGCGACTAGCGGGAAGCAAACCCTCCTACAACGAGCAGTTCTTC. Translating it yields CASSSRLRLAGSKPSYNEQFF. Using reference TRBV7-8 and TRBJ2-1 for the parts outside the CDR3, the full variable domain is GAGVSQSPRYKVAKRGQDVALRCDPISGHVSLFWYQQALGQGPEFLTYFQNEAQLDKSGLPSDRFFAERPEGSVSTLKIQRTQQEDSAVYLCASSSRLRLAGSKPSYNEQFFGPGTRLTVL.

The chain joins TRBV20-1 to TRBJ2-1; the D gene could be TRBD1 or TRBD2 (5 bases each). CDR3 size: 14 residues. V was clipped by 6 bases and J by 9 bases, with 21 bases between them. CDR1 and CDR2 from the germline V gene are DFQATT and SNEGSKA (reference sequence). Written as DNA, the CDR3 is TGCAGTGCGCCACCCCTTAGGGGAGAAGTTGAGCAGTTCTTC. Amino acids: CSAPPLRGEVEQFF.

The rearrangement joins TRBV27 to TRBJ2-3; the match to TRBD1 covers 10 bases. Losses at the gene ends were 3 bases for V and 6 bases for J; bases not matched to a gene: 6. Germline CDR1 reads MNHEY; CDR2 reads SMNVEV (reference sequence). The CDR3 is 15 residues long. CDR3 DNA: TGTGCCAGCAGTTTCACGACAGGGGGCTCGGATACGCAGTATTTT. It encodes CASSFTTGGSDTQYF.

This clonotype has at least ten counts. V gene TRBV6-2 or TRBV6-3 combines with J gene TRBJ1-2; a weak D match, TRBD1 (6 bases). Trimming took off 2 bases at V and 4 bases at J, with 11 bases between the two ends. This CDR3 is built from 14 residues. From germline, CDR1 is MNHEY and CDR2 SVGEGT. CDR3 sequence (DNA): TGTGCCAGCAGTTACGTCGGGACAATCTATGGCTACACCTTC. Amino acid sequence: CASSYVGTIYGYTF.

The table lists this clonotype with a few counts. The rearrangement joins TRBV28 to TRBJ1-4; D perhaps matches TRBD1 (5 bases). Germline assignment: CDR1 MDHEN and CDR2 SYDVKM. The V and J ends lost 7 bases and 3 bases respectively, with 18 bases between them. The CDR3 has 16 residues. Here the CDR3 reads CASNHPDRVSNEKLFF. Written as DNA, the CDR3 is TGTGCCAGCAACCACCCCGACAGAGTTTCTAATGAAAAACTGTTTTTT.

Concerning this clonotype itself: This may come from a read error, since a much larger clone is one base off. The J gene is TRBJ2-1, the V gene TRBV6-1; D possibly matches TRBD1 or TRBD2 (6 bases each). This CDR3 is 17 amino acids long. In germline, CDR1 is MNHNS, CDR2 SASEGT. The V gene lost 7 bases and the J gene lost 0 bases, with 19 bases spanning the gap. The CDR3 sequence: CASTSRGTWYSYNEQFF. The CDR3 nucleotides read TGTGCCAGCACCTCCCGGGGGACATGGTACTCCTACAATGAGCAGTTCTTC.